These 30 T cell receptor beta chains originate from one sample sequenced in a study of blood T cell repertoires in COVID-19. The method was immunoSEQ multiplex PCR; TCRdb's version includes in-frame clones alone and lacks a portion of them. The sample has around 320,000 clones; 85% to 95% are singletons. The source material was PBMCs or T cells enriched from blood (not recorded which). The receptors derive from a woman in her twenties or thirties who had been exposed to COVID-19.

V is TRBV12-3 or TRBV12-4 and J is TRBJ1-2; D not certain. This CDR3 is built from 12 residues. Between the trimmed V and J ends, which lost 3 bases and 10 bases, there was a span of 12 bases. CDR3 DNA: TGTGCCAGCAGTTTTAGTTCGGAGCCCTACACCTTC. Translation gives CASSFSSEPYTF.

This chain links TRBV7-7 with TRBJ2-5; D perhaps matches TRBD1 (6 bases). Germline-derived CDR1 and CDR2 are SSHAT and FNYEAQ (reference sequence). The CDR3 covers 13 residues. Between the trimmed V and J ends, which lost 1 base and 4 bases, there was a span of 7 bases. For the CDR3, the DNA is TGTGCCAGCAGCTTAGGGACAGTAGAGACCCAGTACTTC. As protein: CASSLGTVETQYF.

CDR3 DNA: TGTGCCAGCAGCTCACCTTCCGGCACTCGGACTTGGCCAGATACGCAGTATTTT. This gives the protein CASSSPSGTRTWPDTQYF. The V and J genes are TRBV7-2 and TRBJ2-3; D may be TRBD2 (5 bases). V was shortened by 4 bases and J by 4 bases, with 24 bases between the two germline ends. The CDR3 totals 18 residues. In germline, CDR1 is SGHTA, CDR2 FQGNSA.

This clone appeared once. The rearrangement links TRBV30 to TRBJ1-4, with D hard to call. This CDR3 comprises 15 residues. In germline, CDR1 is GTSNPN, CDR2 SVGIG (reference sequence). Trimming removed 1 base from V and 4 bases from J, with 13 bases in between. CDR3 in amino acids: CAWSGWAEINEKLFF. The DNA of the CDR3 is TGTGCCTGGAGTGGGTGGGCAGAGATTAATGAAAAACTGTTTTTT.

V and J are TRBV19 and TRBJ2-3; D is possibly TRBD2 (6 bases). Germline CDR1 and CDR2: LNHDA and SQIVND (reference sequence). This CDR3 comprises 14 residues. Trimming took off 8 bases at V and 2 bases at J, with 14 bases between the two ends. The CDR3 DNA reads TGTGCCAGTTCAAGCGGGTTACACACAGATACGCAGTATTTT. Its translation is CASSSGLHTDTQYF.

DNA for the CDR3: TGTGCCAGCAGCTTTTACAGGGTGAGGCCAACTGAAGCTTTCTTT. This translates into CASSFYRVRPTEAFF. The J gene is TRBJ1-1, the V gene TRBV11-1; possibly TRBD1 for D (6 bases). The CDR3 sequence is 15 residues long. Germline CDR1 and CDR2: SGHAT and FQDESV (reference sequence). V was clipped by 3 bases and J by 5 bases, with 16 bases between them.

The genes are TRBV19 and TRBJ1-2, with D unclear. Trimming removed 3 bases from V and 3 bases from J, with 14 bases in between. This CDR3 comprises 15 residues. Germline CDR1 and CDR2: LNHDA and SQIVND (reference sequence). DNA for the CDR3: TGTGCCAGTAGTATCCTTTTCCGGAGCGACTATGGCTACACCTTC. Translating gives CASSILFRSDYGYTF.

The chain joins TRBV5-8 to TRBJ1-2; 12 bases agree with TRBD1. Unmatched junction bases numbered 12, after V lost 4 bases and J lost 8 bases. This CDR3 region has 16 residues. Per the germline V gene, CDR1 is SGHTS and CDR2 is YDEGEE. CDR3 residues: CASSQGTGGTPEGYTF. CDR3 in DNA: TGTGCCAGCAGCCAAGGGACAGGGGGCACGCCCGAGGGCTACACCTTC.

This chain uses TRBV6-2 or TRBV6-3 with TRBJ2-7, with TRBD1 matching over 7 bases. Unmatched junction bases numbered 5, after V lost 6 bases and J lost 3 bases. The germline CDR1 and CDR2 sequences are MNHEY and SVGEGT. The CDR3 covers 13 residues. The CDR3 bases are TGTGCCAGCAGCCCGACAGGGTTCTACGAGCAGTACTTC. Its protein is CASSPTGFYEQYF.

The V and J genes are TRBV19 and TRBJ2-3, with D possibly TRBD2 on 6 matching bases. V was cut by 1 base and J by 4 bases, with 12 bases left in between. The CDR3 runs to 15 residues. Germline-derived CDR1 and CDR2 are LNHDA and SQIVND (reference sequence). The CDR3 region is CASSIGGRKADTQYF. The CDR3 bases are TGTGCCAGTAGTATAGGGGGGAGGAAAGCAGATACGCAGTATTTT. Full variable domain (missing parts from reference TRBV19 and TRBJ2-3): DGGITQSPKYLFRKEGQNVTLSCEQNLNHDAMYWYRQDPGQGLRLIYYSQIVNDFQKGDIAEGYSVSREKKESFPLTVTSAQKNPTAFYLCASSIGGRKADTQYFGPGTRLTVL.

The V call is TRBV2, the J call TRBJ1-1; maybe TRBD1 (6 bases). The CDR3 contains 15 residues. Germline V gene sequence: CDR1 SNHLY, CDR2 FYNNEI. The germline V and J ends were trimmed by 4 bases and 4 bases, with 16 bases remaining between them. In nucleotides, the CDR3 is TGTGCCAGCAGTGGGAGCAGGGGACGTCGCACTGAAGCTTTCTTT. Translation gives CASSGSRGRRTEAFF.

The genes are TRBV4-2 and TRBJ1-1, with D possibly being TRBD1 (5 bases). V was trimmed by 0 bases and J by 6 bases, leaving 17 bases between them. Germline V gene sequence: CDR1 LGHNA, CDR2 YNFKEQ. This CDR3 has 16 amino acids. The CDR3 loop is CASSQDSGQPVPEAFF. In DNA, the CDR3 is TGTGCCAGCAGCCAAGATAGCGGACAACCGGTACCTGAAGCTTTCTTT.

CDR3 loop: CASSTKRTGNGFDANVLTF. The DNA of the CDR3 is TGCGCCAGCAGCACTAAAAGGACAGGGAACGGGTTCGATGCCAACGTCCTGACTTTC. The chain carries TRBV5-1 and TRBJ2-6; TRBD1 agrees at 8 bases. V trimming: 4 bases; J trimming: 7 bases; junction bases outside the gene matches: 19. This CDR3 is 19 amino acids long. The germline V gene has CDR1 SGHRS and CDR2 YFSETQ.

This sequence joins TRBV7-2 and TRBJ1-3, with D hard to call. The V gene lost 1 base and the J gene lost 1 base, with 5 bases spanning the gap. The CDR3 contains 14 residues. Germline values: CDR1 SGHTA, CDR2 FQGNSA. CDR3 in DNA: TGTGCCAGCAGCTTAGGCAGTTCTGGAAACACCATATATTTT. Translation gives CASSLGSSGNTIYF.

J is TRBJ1-5 and V is TRBV6-7, with D perhaps matching TRBD1 (5 bases). TRBV6-7 is identified as an open reading frame with a role that is uncertain. The CDR3 is 17 amino acids. The V end lost 6 bases, the J end lost 2 bases, and 20 bases lay between the germline ends. In DNA form, the CDR3 reads TGTGCCAGCAGCTACAGATGGTGCGGGGGTGGCAATCAGCCCCAGCATTTT. This codes for CASSYRWCGGGNQPQHF.

The chain joins TRBV4-2 to TRBJ1-6, with D possibly matching TRBD1 (6 bases). The CDR3 runs 18 residues. Trimming took off 4 bases at V and 3 bases at J, with 19 bases between the two ends. Germline V CDR1 and CDR2: LGHNA, YNFKEQ. CDR3 loop: CASSPQPDRRDYNSPLHF. For the CDR3, the DNA is TGTGCCAGCAGCCCACAACCCGACAGGCGCGACTATAATTCACCCCTCCACTTT.

The DNA of the CDR3 is TGCGCCAGCAGTGATCGGGTTGTGGATGGCTACACCTTC. Translated: CASSDRVVDGYTF. The chain joins TRBV10-2 to TRBJ1-2, with D uncertain. Germline CDR1 and CDR2: WSHSY and SAAADI. V was pared by 3 bases and J by 6 bases, with 11 bases between. The CDR3 has 13 residues.

This chain connects TRBV7-9 to TRBJ1-2; the D gene is possibly TRBD1 (6 bases). Trimming removed 1 base from V and 0 bases from J, with 9 bases in between. This CDR3 is 15 amino acids long. Germline CDR1 reads SEHNR; CDR2 reads FQNEAQ (reference sequence). The CDR3 sequence is CASSLVGQTNYGYTF. The CDR3 region has the DNA TGTGCCAGCAGCTTAGTAGGACAGACTAACTATGGCTACACCTTC.

DNA for the CDR3: TGTGCCAGCAGCCGGACAGGGTTCACTGAAGCTTTCTTT. Amino acid sequence: CASSRTGFTEAFF. The V call is TRBV11-3, the J call TRBJ1-1, with TRBD1 matching over 8 bases. J gave up 4 bases and V 5 bases, and 3 bases lay outside the gene matches. The CDR3 loop spans 13 amino acids. From germline, CDR1 is SGHNT and CDR2 YENEEA.

The chain couples TRBV7-8 to TRBJ2-5; 11 positions match TRBD2. V was pared by 8 bases and J by 4 bases, with 12 bases of the junction left unmatched. From germline, CDR1 is SGHVS and CDR2 FQNEAQ. CDR3 length: 16 residues. The DNA for the CDR3 is TGTGCCAGCGGGACTAGCGGATTCCCCAGGGGAGAGACCCAGTACTTC. Protein: CASGTSGFPRGETQYF.

V is TRBV9 and J is TRBJ1-2; D not certain. The CDR3 is 15 residues long. CDR1 and CDR2 (germline): SGDLS, YYNGEE. Trimming left V 0 bases short and J 2 bases short, with 11 bases between. CDR3 residues: CASSVGAAANYGYTF. The CDR3 nucleotides are TGTGCCAGCAGCGTAGGGGCAGCTGCCAACTATGGCTACACCTTC.

V usage is TRBV29-1 and J usage is TRBJ1-1; D remains unclear. The CDR3 consists of 12 residues. Germline lookup yields CDR1 SQVTM and CDR2 ANQGSEA. Trimming removed 3 bases at V and 0 bases at J, with 5 bases between. The CDR3 bases are TGCAGCGTTGAGGGCATGAACACTGAAGCTTTCTTT. Translation: CSVEGMNTEAFF.

The count of this clone is one. The chain couples TRBV18 to TRBJ2-5; tentative D call: TRBD2 (5 bases). There are 15 residues in the CDR3. V was shortened by 2 bases and J by 2 bases, with 12 bases between the two germline ends. Per germline, CDR1 KGHSH and CDR2 LQKENI. The CDR3 DNA reads as TGTGCCAGCTCACCAAAGGCGAGGGAGCAAGAGACCCAGTACTTC. Protein sequence: CASSPKAREQETQYF.

The chain recombines TRBV6-1 with TRBJ2-4; TRBD2 matches at 11 bases. The CDR3 extends over 21 amino acids. Germline CDR1 MNHNS, CDR2 SASEGT. After removal of 2 bases from V and 1 base from J, the junction contained 16 bases not matched to a gene. The CDR3 region has the DNA TGTGCCAGCAGTGAATGGATGGCTAGCGGGGGGAAAAGTGTGGCCAAAAACATTCAGTACTTC. Its protein is CASSEWMASGGKSVAKNIQYF.

This chain joins TRBV5-1 and TRBJ1-1; D remains unclear. In germline, CDR1 is SGHRS, CDR2 YFSETQ. This CDR3 is 13 amino acids long. Trimming cost V 4 bases and J 0 bases, with 7 bases left between them. CDR3 sequence reads: CASSRQVNTEAFF. CDR3 sequence (DNA): TGCGCCAGCAGCCGGCAGGTGAACACTGAAGCTTTCTTT.

The chain carries TRBV3-1 (or the pseudogene TRBV3-2) and TRBJ1-2; D possibly corresponds to TRBD1 (6 bases). V was trimmed by 4 bases and J by 0 bases, leaving 15 bases between them. This CDR3 comprises 16 residues. The germline V gene has CDR1 LGHDT and CDR2 YNNKEL (reference sequence). The CDR3 loop reads CASSPTGRGANYGYTF. Written as DNA, the CDR3 is TGTGCCAGCAGCCCTACAGGGAGGGGAGCTAACTATGGCTACACCTTC.

CDR3 loop: CASSLRQGGNYGYTF. The CDR3 DNA is TGCGCCAGCAGCTTGCGACAAGGAGGGAACTATGGCTACACCTTC. The chain carries TRBV4-3 and TRBJ1-2; D uncertain. The CDR3 sequence is 15 residues long. V shed 5 bases and J shed 2 bases, with 15 bases lying between them. Germline CDR1 and CDR2: LGHNA and YSLEER.

The rearrangement joins TRBV11-3 to TRBJ2-5; possible D gene TRBD1, 5 bases. This CDR3 comprises 15 residues. V lost 1 base and J 1 base, leaving 10 bases between the germline ends. Germline assignment: CDR1 SGHNT and CDR2 YENEEA. The CDR3, as DNA: TGTGCCAGCAGCTTAGGGCAGGGTCCCCAAGAGACCCAGTACTTC. Its protein is CASSLGQGPQETQYF.

The chain uses TRBV6-5 and TRBJ2-7, with 11 bases that match TRBD1. Trimming at V came to 7 bases and at J to 5 bases, leaving 10 bases not matched to a gene. The CDR3 is 15 amino acids. The germline V gene encodes CDR1 MNHEY and CDR2 SVGAGI. The DNA for the CDR3 is TGTGCCAGCACCGAGACCCGGGACAGGGGGAACGAGCAGTACTTC. Its protein is CASTETRDRGNEQYF.

This sequence joins TRBV2 and TRBJ2-7, with D unresolved. Looked up from germline, CDR1 is SNHLY and CDR2 is FYNNEI. V was trimmed by 3 bases and J by 0 bases, leaving 3 bases between them. The CDR3 length is 12 residues. CDR3 region: CASSDISYEQYF. CDR3 coding DNA: TGTGCCAGCAGTGACATCTCCTACGAGCAGTACTTC.